These 25 T cell receptor beta chains came from one sample sequenced in a study of shared clonotypes between healthy human individuals. Repertoires were generated with immunoSEQ multiplex PCR, while TCRdb's copy carries only in-frame clones and drops some. Of around 1.9 million clones listed, roughly 95% are singletons. CD45RO negativity and positive selection for CCR7 defined naive CD8 cells, a population that excluded terminally differentiated effector memory CD45RA+ cells. Input material: naive CD8+ T cells from PBMCs. The receptor source for this set is a man in his late teens or twenties in good health. Some clones in this sample may be carry-over from other donors' samples.

The sample holds one count of this clone. The V and J genes are TRBV19 and TRBJ2-7; D ambiguous. CDR1 and CDR2 (germline): LNHDA, SQIVND (reference sequence). V was cut by 1 base and J by 5 bases, with 9 bases left in between. This CDR3 is built from 13 residues. This CDR3 is CASSIGGFNEQYF. The CDR3 coding sequence is TGTGCCAGTAGTATAGGAGGATTCAACGAGCAGTACTTC.

This clone occurred once. This rearrangement joins TRBV5-1 to TRBJ1-2; no reliable D call. V was trimmed by 0 bases and J by 7 bases, leaving 16 bases between them. CDR1 is SGHRS, CDR2 YFSETQ, per germline. The CDR3 contains 15 residues. CDR3 sequence (DNA): TGCGCCAGCAGCTTGGAAGGAGAAGTAGTCGGTGGCTACACCTTC. Protein product: CASSLEGEVVGGYTF.

A note on this clone: This specimen includes other DNA sequences encoding the same CDR3. CDR3 coding DNA: TGTGCCAGCAGCTTAGGGGGCGGGAACACTGAAGCTTTCTTT. Its translation: CASSLGGGNTEAFF. The chain has TRBV7-9 and TRBJ1-1; perhaps TRBD1 as D (5 bases). Germline assignment: CDR1 SEHNR and CDR2 FQNEAQ (reference sequence). V was pared by 1 base and J by 1 base, with 7 bases between. There are 14 residues in the CDR3.

The chain employs TRBV27 and TRBJ2-1; D is ambiguous. Germline V gene sequence: CDR1 MNHEY, CDR2 SMNVEV (reference sequence). V was clipped by 7 bases and J by 7 bases, with 11 bases between them. CDR3 length equals 12 residues. This CDR3 is CASTSDGNEQFF. CDR3 coding DNA: TGTGCCAGCACGTCCGATGGGAATGAGCAGTTCTTC.

The sample holds one count of this clone. The rearrangement links TRBV27 to TRBJ2-1, with 8 bases identical to TRBD2. From germline, CDR1 is MNHEY and CDR2 SMNVEV (reference sequence). The trim removed 8 bases at V and 4 bases at J, leaving 13 bases unmatched. The CDR3 is 16 residues long. CDR3 coding DNA: TGTGCCAGCGGGGGCCTCCGGGTAGCGGGGTACAATGAGCAGTTCTTC. Translated: CASGGLRVAGYNEQFF.

In its sample, this clone was seen once. The chain has TRBV6-4 and TRBJ2-4, with D perhaps TRBD2 (5 bases). V lost 8 bases and J lost 2, with 16 bases in between. The germline V gene encodes CDR1 MRHNA and CDR2 SNTAGT. The CDR3 totals 15 residues. The CDR3 bases are TGTGCCAGCTGGAGCGTCCCGGGAACCAAAAACATTCAGTACTTC. Protein product: CASWSVPGTKNIQYF.

The chain is built from TRBV27 and TRBJ2-4; possible D gene TRBD2, 5 bases. Germline V gene lookup returns CDR1 MNHEY and CDR2 SMNVEV (reference sequence). The CDR3 is 17 residues long. The V end was cut by 0 bases, the J end by 0 bases, with 12 bases between. DNA for the CDR3: TGTGCCAGCAGTTTATCAGCGGCCGTACTAGCCAAAAACATTCAGTACTTC. The encoded protein is CASSLSAAVLAKNIQYF.

In this sample, this clone turned up once. The rearrangement uses TRBV30 and TRBJ2-1; no reliable D call. Per germline, CDR1 GTSNPN and CDR2 SVGIG (reference sequence). The CDR3 totals 13 residues. Trimming took off 2 bases at V and 3 bases at J, with 8 bases between the two ends. The CDR3 sequence: CAWSRQDYNEQFF. The CDR3 DNA follows: TGTGCCTGGAGTAGGCAGGACTACAATGAGCAGTTCTTC.

This clone was recorded once. The chain links TRBV7-9 to TRBJ2-5, with TRBD1 identical over 7 bases. Trimming cost V 1 base and J 1 base; bases outside gene matches: 9. The CDR3 consists of 17 residues. The germline gives CDR1 SEHNR, CDR2 FQNEAQ (reference sequence). Written as DNA, the CDR3 is TGTGCCAGCAGCTTAGTGCGGTTACAGGGGTCCCAAGAGACCCAGTACTTC. It is translated as CASSLVRLQGSQETQYF.

The gene calls are TRBV4-2 and TRBJ2-7, with 7 bases fitting TRBD2. The CDR3 runs 15 residues. The junction had 6 bases not matched to a gene; V was cut back by 0 bases and J by 4 bases. Germline CDR1 reads LGHNA; CDR2 reads YNFKEQ. The CDR3 DNA reads TGTGCCAGCAGCCAAGAGGCGGGAGTAGCGTACGAGCAGTACTTC. Protein sequence: CASSQEAGVAYEQYF.

The V call is TRBV28, the J call TRBJ1-1, with 7 bases fitting TRBD1. This CDR3 is 14 amino acids long. Trimming cost V 5 bases and J 5 bases; bases outside gene matches: 8. CDR1 MDHEN and CDR2 SYDVKM come from the germline V gene. CDR3 DNA sequence: TGTGCCAGCAGTCGACAGGGTAGGTTGACTGAAGCTTTCTTT. This translates into CASSRQGRLTEAFF. The full variable domain, rest sourced from reference TRBV28 and TRBJ1-1, is DVKVTQSSRYLVKRTGEKVFLECVQDMDHENMFWYRQDPGLGLRLIYFSYDVKMKEKGDIPEGYSVSREKKERFSLILESASTNQTSMYLCASSRQGRLTEAFFGQGTRLTVV.

In the case of this clone: Other DNA sequences in this specimen translate into the identical CDR3. The chain couples TRBV5-1 to TRBJ1-1; D is unresolved. The V gene's germline CDR1 is SGHRS and CDR2 YFSETQ. The V and J ends lost 2 bases and 0 bases respectively, with 5 bases between them. The CDR3 consists of 13 residues. The CDR3 sequence is CASSFGMNTEAFF. DNA for the CDR3: TGCGCCAGCAGCTTTGGTATGAACACTGAAGCTTTCTTT.

The chain couples TRBV5-1 to TRBJ2-7, with 9 bases that match TRBD1. Germline values: CDR1 SGHRS, CDR2 YFSETQ. V was clipped by 0 bases and J by 1 base; unmatched bases: 8. This CDR3 spans 17 amino acids. The chain's CDR3 is CASSLEQGAVRSYEQYF. The CDR3 bases are TGCGCCAGCAGCTTGGAACAGGGGGCGGTTCGATCCTACGAGCAGTACTTC.

Comments on this clone: An end of the junction does not agree with germline; a read error may underlie this. Other DNA sequences in this sample translate to the same CDR3. V is TRBV27 and J is TRBJ2-1; D gene unclear. The CDR3 is 12 amino acids. The germline V gene has CDR1 MNHEY and CDR2 SMNVEV (reference sequence). CDR3: CASSLPYNEQFF. The CDR3 region has the DNA TGTGCCAGCAGTTTACCCTATAATGAGCAGTTCTTC.

As to this clone: Other DNA sequences of this sample code for an identical CDR3. The rearrangement links TRBV7-9 to TRBJ1-2; D call uncertain. Germline values: CDR1 SEHNR, CDR2 FQNEAQ (reference sequence). The V end lost 5 bases, the J end lost 0 bases, and 10 bases lay between the germline ends. This CDR3 region has 14 residues. CDR3 DNA: TGTGCCAGCAGCCCCCCCCGGGCTAACTATGGCTACACCTTC. Protein product: CASSPPRANYGYTF.

The rearrangement links TRBV9 to TRBJ2-1; TRBD1 is a possible D gene (6 bases). Germline-derived CDR1 and CDR2 are SGDLS and YYNGEE. The CDR3 contains 15 residues. Trimming pared 1 base from V and 8 bases from J, leaving 16 bases between. The chain's CDR3 is CASSVSPRGLDEQFF. The CDR3 DNA reads as TGTGCCAGCAGCGTAAGTCCCAGGGGCCTCGATGAGCAGTTCTTC.

The chain couples TRBV19 to TRBJ2-3, with D unresolved. CDR3 size: 14 residues. In germline, CDR1 is LNHDA, CDR2 SQIVND (reference sequence). Trimming took 5 bases from V and 3 from J, leaving 12 bases between them. CDR3 sequence: CASSANSLTDTQYF. The CDR3 coding sequence is TGTGCCAGTAGTGCCAACAGTTTAACAGATACGCAGTATTTT.

CDR3 DNA: TGTGCCAGCAGTTTCGGCCAAACCCGAGCAGAGACCCAGTACTTC. Its translation: CASSFGQTRAETQYF. The V and J genes are TRBV27 and TRBJ2-5; D not resolved. CDR1 is MNHEY, CDR2 SMNVEV, per germline (reference sequence). The CDR3 loop spans 15 amino acids. The germline V and J ends were trimmed by 3 bases and 4 bases, with 15 bases remaining between them.

The V call is TRBV4-2, the J call TRBJ2-1, with a tentative D call TRBD2 (6 bases). CDR1 is LGHNA, CDR2 YNFKEQ, per germline. The CDR3 totals 18 residues. The V gene lost 0 bases and the J gene lost 9 bases, with 24 bases spanning the gap. CDR3 loop: CASSQDNRLGLKWTEQFF. In DNA, the CDR3 is TGTGCCAGCAGCCAAGATAATAGATTAGGACTAAAGTGGACTGAGCAGTTCTTC.

In regard to this clone: The sample contains more than one DNA sequence encoding this CDR3. The chain has TRBV7-2 and TRBJ2-7, with a weak D call TRBD2 (6 bases). This CDR3 is built from 14 residues. The V end was cut by 1 base, the J end by 3 bases, with 10 bases between. Looked up from germline, CDR1 is SGHTA and CDR2 is FQGNSA. CDR3 region: CASSLGLVSYEQYF. CDR3 DNA sequence: TGTGCCAGCAGCTTAGGACTAGTAAGCTACGAGCAGTACTTC.

The rearrangement joins TRBV19 to TRBJ2-2; a weak D match, TRBD1 (5 bases). Deletions cut 5 bases from V and 6 bases from J, with 13 bases between. Germline CDR1 and CDR2: LNHDA and SQIVND (reference sequence). This CDR3 has 14 amino acids. In DNA, the CDR3 is TGTGCCAGTAGTGCACAGGATTCTGCCGGGGAGCTGTTTTTT. It yields the protein CASSAQDSAGELFF.

The rearrangement links TRBV5-8 to TRBJ1-3; D is unresolved. V shed 9 bases and J shed 8 bases, with 12 bases lying between them. This CDR3 has 11 amino acids. Germline V gene data show CDR1 as SGHTS and CDR2 as YDEGEE. This CDR3 is CATSPGDTIYF. CDR3 DNA sequence: TGTGCCACTTCCCCCGGTGACACCATATATTTT.

This clone was seen a few times. The J gene is TRBJ1-1, the V gene TRBV9; D possibly corresponds to TRBD1 (6 bases). Germline CDR1 SGDLS, CDR2 YYNGEE. The CDR3 sequence is 13 residues long. Trimming pared 0 bases from V and 8 bases from J, leaving 11 bases between. In DNA, the CDR3 is TGTGCCAGCAGCGTAGGTACAGGGCGAGAAGCTTTCTTT. Amino acids: CASSVGTGREAFF.

The V and J genes are TRBV29-1 and TRBJ2-6; 8 positions match TRBD2. The ends lost 0 bases at V and 0 bases at J; junction bases unmatched: 4. CDR1 is SQVTM and CDR2 is ANQGSEA in the germline V gene. This CDR3 comprises 17 residues. CDR3 nucleotide sequence: TGCAGCGTTGAAGAGTTAGCGGGGCACTCTGGGGCCAACGTCCTGACTTTC. It translates to CSVEELAGHSGANVLTF.

The chain recombines TRBV19 with TRBJ2-7; D may be TRBD1 (5 bases). The V end was cut by 3 bases, the J end by 6 bases, with 15 bases between. This CDR3 spans 14 amino acids. In germline, CDR1 is LNHDA, CDR2 SQIVND (reference sequence). The CDR3 nucleotides are TGTGCCAGTAGTATCGGGCAGGGCCCCTCCGAGCAGTACTTC. Its translation is CASSIGQGPSEQYF.